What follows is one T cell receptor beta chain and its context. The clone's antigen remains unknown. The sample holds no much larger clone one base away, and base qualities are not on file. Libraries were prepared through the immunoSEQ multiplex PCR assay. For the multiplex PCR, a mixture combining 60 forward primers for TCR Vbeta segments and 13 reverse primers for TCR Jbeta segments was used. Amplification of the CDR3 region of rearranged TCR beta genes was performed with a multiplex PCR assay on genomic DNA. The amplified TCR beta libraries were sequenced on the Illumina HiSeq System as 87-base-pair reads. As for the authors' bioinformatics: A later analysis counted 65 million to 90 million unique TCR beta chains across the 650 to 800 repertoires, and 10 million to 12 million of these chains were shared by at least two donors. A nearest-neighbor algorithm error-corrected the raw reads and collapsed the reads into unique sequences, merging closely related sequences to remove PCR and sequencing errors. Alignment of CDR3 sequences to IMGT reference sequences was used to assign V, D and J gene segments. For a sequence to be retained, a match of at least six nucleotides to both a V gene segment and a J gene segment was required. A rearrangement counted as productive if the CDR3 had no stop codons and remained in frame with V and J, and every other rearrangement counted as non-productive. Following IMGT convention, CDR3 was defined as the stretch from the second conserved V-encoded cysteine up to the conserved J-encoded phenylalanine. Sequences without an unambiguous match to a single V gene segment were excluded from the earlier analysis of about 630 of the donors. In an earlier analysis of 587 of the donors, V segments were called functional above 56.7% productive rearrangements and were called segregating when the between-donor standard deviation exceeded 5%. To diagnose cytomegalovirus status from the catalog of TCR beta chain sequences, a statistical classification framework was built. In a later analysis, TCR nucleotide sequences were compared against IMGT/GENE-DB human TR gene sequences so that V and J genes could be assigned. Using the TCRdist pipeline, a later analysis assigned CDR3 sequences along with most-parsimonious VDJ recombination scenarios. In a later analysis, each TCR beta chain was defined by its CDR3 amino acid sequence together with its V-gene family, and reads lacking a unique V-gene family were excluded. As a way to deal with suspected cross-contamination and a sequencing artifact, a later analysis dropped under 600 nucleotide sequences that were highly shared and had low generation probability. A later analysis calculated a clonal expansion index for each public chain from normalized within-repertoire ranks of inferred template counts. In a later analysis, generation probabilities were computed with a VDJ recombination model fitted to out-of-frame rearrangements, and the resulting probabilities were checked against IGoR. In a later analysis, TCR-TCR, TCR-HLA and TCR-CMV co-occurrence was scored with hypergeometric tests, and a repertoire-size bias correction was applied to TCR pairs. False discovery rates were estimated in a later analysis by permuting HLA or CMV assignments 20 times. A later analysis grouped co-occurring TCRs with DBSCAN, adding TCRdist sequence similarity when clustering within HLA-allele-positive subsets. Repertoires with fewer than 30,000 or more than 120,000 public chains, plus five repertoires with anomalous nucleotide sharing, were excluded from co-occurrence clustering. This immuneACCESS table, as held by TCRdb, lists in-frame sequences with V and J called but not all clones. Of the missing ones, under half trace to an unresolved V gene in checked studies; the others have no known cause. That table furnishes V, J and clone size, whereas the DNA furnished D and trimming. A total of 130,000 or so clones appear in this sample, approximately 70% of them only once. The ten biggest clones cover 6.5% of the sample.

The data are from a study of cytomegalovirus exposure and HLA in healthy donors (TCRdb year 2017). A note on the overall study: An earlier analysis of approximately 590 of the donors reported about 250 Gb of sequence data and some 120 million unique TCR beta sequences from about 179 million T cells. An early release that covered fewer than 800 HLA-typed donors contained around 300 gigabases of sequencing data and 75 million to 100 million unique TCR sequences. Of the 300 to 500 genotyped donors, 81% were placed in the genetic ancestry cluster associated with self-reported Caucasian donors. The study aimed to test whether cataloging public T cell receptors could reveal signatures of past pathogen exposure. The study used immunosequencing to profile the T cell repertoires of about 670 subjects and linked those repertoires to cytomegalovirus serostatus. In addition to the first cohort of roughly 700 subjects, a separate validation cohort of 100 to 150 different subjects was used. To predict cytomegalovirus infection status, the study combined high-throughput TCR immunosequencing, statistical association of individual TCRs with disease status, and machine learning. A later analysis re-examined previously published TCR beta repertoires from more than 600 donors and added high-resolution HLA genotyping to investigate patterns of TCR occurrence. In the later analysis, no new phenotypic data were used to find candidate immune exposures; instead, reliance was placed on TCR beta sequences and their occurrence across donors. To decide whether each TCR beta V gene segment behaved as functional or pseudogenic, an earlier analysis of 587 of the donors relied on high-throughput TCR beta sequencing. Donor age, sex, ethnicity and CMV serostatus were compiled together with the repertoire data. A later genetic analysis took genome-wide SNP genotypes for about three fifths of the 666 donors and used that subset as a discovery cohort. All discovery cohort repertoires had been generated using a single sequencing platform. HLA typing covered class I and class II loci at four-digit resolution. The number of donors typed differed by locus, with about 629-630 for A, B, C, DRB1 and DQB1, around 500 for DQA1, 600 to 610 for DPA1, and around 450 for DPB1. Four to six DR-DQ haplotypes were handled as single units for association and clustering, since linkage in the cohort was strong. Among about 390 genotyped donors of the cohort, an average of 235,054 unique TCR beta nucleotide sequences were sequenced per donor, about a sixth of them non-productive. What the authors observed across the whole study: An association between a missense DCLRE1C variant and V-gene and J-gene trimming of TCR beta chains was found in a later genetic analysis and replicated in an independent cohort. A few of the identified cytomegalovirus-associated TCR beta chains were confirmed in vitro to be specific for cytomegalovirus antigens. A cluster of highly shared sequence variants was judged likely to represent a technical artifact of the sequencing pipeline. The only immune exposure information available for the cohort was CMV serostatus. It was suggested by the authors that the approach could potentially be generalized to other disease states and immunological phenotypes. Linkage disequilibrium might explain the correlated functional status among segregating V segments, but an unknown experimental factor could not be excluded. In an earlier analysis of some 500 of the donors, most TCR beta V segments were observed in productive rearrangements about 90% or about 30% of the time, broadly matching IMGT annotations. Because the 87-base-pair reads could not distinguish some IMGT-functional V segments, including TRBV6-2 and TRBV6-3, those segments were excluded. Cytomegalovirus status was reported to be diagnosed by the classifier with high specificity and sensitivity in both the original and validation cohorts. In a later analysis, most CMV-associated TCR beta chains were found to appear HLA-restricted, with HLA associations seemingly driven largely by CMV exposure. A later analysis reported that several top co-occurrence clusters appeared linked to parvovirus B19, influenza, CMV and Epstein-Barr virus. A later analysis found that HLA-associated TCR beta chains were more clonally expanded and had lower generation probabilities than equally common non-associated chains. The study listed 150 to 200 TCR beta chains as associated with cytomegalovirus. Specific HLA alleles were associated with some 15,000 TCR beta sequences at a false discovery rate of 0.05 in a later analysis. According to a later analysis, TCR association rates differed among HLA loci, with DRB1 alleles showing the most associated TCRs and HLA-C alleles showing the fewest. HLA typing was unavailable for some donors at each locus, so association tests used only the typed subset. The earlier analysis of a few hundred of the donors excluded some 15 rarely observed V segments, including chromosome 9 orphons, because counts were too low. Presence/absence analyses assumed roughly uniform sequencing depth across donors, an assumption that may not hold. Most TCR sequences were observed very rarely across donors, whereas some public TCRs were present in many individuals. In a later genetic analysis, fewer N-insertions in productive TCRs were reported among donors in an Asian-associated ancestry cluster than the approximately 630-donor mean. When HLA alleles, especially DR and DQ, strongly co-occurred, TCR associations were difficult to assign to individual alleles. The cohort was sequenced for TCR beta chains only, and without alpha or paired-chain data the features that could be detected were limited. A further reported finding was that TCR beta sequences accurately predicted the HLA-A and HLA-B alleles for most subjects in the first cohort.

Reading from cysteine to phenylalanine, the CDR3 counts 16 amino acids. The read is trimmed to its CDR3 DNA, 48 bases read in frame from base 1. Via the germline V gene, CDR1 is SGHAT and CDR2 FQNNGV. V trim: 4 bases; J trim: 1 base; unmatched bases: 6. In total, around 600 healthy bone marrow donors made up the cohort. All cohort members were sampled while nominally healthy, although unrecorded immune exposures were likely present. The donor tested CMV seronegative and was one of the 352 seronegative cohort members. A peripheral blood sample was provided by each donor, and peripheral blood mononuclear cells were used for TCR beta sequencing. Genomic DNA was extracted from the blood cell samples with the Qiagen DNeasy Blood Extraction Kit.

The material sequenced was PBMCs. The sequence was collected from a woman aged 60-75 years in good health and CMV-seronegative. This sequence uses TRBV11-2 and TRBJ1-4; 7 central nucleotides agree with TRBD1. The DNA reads TGTGCCAGCAGCTCTTGGAGGGGGCTAACTAATGAAAAACTGTTTTTT. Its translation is CASSSWRGLTNEKLFF.